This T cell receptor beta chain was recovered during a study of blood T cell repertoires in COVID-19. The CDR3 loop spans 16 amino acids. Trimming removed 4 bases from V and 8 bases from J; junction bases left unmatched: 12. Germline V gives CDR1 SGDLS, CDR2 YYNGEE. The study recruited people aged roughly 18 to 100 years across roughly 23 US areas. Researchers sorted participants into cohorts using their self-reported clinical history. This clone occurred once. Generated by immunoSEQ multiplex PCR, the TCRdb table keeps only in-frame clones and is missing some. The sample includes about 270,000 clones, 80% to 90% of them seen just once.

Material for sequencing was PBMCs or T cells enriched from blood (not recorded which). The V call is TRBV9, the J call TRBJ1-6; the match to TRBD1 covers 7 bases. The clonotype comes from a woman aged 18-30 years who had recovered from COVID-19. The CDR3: CASSKLGQPGDSPLHF. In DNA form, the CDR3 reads TGTGCCAGCAGCAAGTTGGGACAGCCGGGGGATTCACCCCTCCACTTT. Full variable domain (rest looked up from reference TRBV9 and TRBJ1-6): DSGVTQTPKHLITATGQRVTLRCSPRSGDLSVYWYQQSLDQGLQFLIQYYNGEERAKGNILERFSAQQFPDLHSELNLSSLELGDSALYFCASSKLGQPGDSPLHFGNGTRLTVT.